This T cell receptor beta chain was identified during a study of shared clonotypes between healthy human individuals. Study outcomes and limitations: Naive subsets, compared against memory subsets, generally had larger estimated richness values. Clonotypes that were shared across a few donors made up roughly 5% of naive CD4 clonotypes.

The CDR3 length is 12 residues. Trimming pared 2 bases from V and 4 bases from J, leaving 6 bases between. Germline CDR1 is KGHSH and CDR2 is LQKENI. Several immunoSEQ 96-well plates shared each subset's DNA, each plate a replicate. Clones were read by immunoSEQ multiplex PCR, and TCRdb kept only the in-frame ones, dropping some. In the table there are 300,000 to 400,000 clones, around four fifths of which are singletons. With regard to this clone: The antigen is not known.

V gene TRBV18 combines with J gene TRBJ2-7; the D is unclear. The TCR originated in a man aged 25-45 years in good health. The source material was memory CD4+ T cells sorted from blood. Noted subset: CD45RA-negative fraction. CDR3 coding DNA: TGTGCCAGCTCACCAAATGGGTACGAGCAGTACTTC. Its protein product is CASSPNGYEQYF. The entire variable domain, with the rest obtained from reference TRBV18 and TRBJ2-7, is as follows: NAGVMQNPRHLVRRRGQEARLRCSPMKGHSHVYWYRQLPEEGLKFMVYLQKENIIDESGMPKERFSAEFPKEGPSILRIQQVVRGDSAAYFCASSPNGYEQYFGPGTRLTVT.